The subject of this entry is one T cell receptor (beta chain). These data belong to a study of blood T cell repertoires in COVID-19. As for the study in general: PBMCs, B-cell-depleted T cells, or T cells were the source of the cDNA or gDNA that made up the material.

The CDR3 totals 16 residues. J was trimmed by 1 base and V by 5 bases; bases with no gene match: 6. Germline values: CDR1 SGHNT, CDR2 YENEEA. Only in-frame clones appear in the TCRdb table, and some are missing; sequencing was by immunoSEQ multiplex PCR. The sample consists of roughly 380,000 clones, around 87% of them appearing once. J is TRBJ2-2 and V is TRBV11-3; 8 nucleotides match TRBD1. The clonotype comes from a man in his thirties or forties who had recovered from COVID-19. Sequencing was performed on PBMCs or T cells enriched from blood (not recorded which). CDR3 nucleotides: TGTGCCAGCAGCCGCGACAGGGGCCGGAACACCGGGGAGCTGTTTTTT. Protein: CASSRDRGRNTGELFF.